What follows are 25 T cell receptor beta chains derived from one specimen sequenced in a study of blood T cells in healthy people across ages. Then a second PCR, running roughly 7 to 11 cycles, was carried out with a sample-barcoded 5' primer and a J-beta primer mix. One entry per CDR3 protein results from TCRdb running MiXCR on the 5' RACE reads. The data contain 700,000 or so distinct CDR3 sequences, approximately 40% of them singletons. Input material: blood. The source is a man aged 80 or over in good health.

This clonotype was counted between two and nine times. This chain links TRBV7-3 with TRBJ2-1, with 9 bases fitting TRBD2. The CDR3 sequence is 15 residues long. The V gene end was trimmed by 2 bases and the J gene end by 7 bases; junction bases not matched to a gene: 6. CDR1 is SGHTA, CDR2 FQGTGA, per germline. This chain's CDR3 is CASSLLGTSRNEQFF. As DNA, the CDR3 is TGTGCCAGCAGCTTACTCGGGACTAGCCGGAATGAGCAGTTCTTC.

The V call is TRBV19, the J call TRBJ2-7, with TRBD1 matching 12 bases. Unmatched junction bases numbered 13, after V lost 8 bases and J lost 5 bases. This CDR3 has 16 residues. In germline, CDR1 is LNHDA, CDR2 SQIVND (reference sequence). This chain's CDR3 is CASEVGQGASSNEQYF. CDR3 coding DNA: TGTGCCAGTGAGGTGGGACAGGGGGCCTCTAGCAACGAGCAGTACTTC.

The CDR3 protein is CASSGLAGAGYGEQFF. As DNA, the CDR3 is TGTGCCAGCAGTGGACTAGCGGGAGCGGGGTATGGTGAGCAGTTCTTC. The chain employs TRBV6-2 or TRBV6-3 and TRBJ2-1, with 13 bases identical to TRBD2. Losses at the gene ends were 5 bases for V and 9 bases for J; bases not matched to a gene: 10. The germline V gene has CDR1 MNHEY and CDR2 SVGEGT. The CDR3 loop spans 16 amino acids.

The CDR3 coding sequence is TGTGCCAGCAGTTTGAGGGGAAACTACAATGAGCAGTTCTTC. Amino acid sequence: CASSLRGNYNEQFF. The gene calls are TRBV12-3 or TRBV12-4 and TRBJ2-1; D tentatively reads TRBD1 or TRBD2 (5 bases each). This CDR3 region has 14 residues. The germline V and J ends were trimmed by 3 bases and 3 bases, with 9 bases remaining between them.

The rearrangement links TRBV7-9 to TRBJ2-7; the D call may be TRBD1 or TRBD2 (5 bases each). V dropped 1 base and J dropped 2 bases, with 12 bases sitting between them. The V gene's germline CDR1 is SEHNR and CDR2 FQNEAQ (reference sequence). The CDR3 sequence is 15 residues long. This CDR3 is CASSLEGDSAYEQYF. The DNA of the CDR3 is TGTGCCAGCAGCTTAGAGGGAGACAGCGCCTACGAGCAGTACTTC. The whole variable domain, filled in from reference TRBV7-9 and TRBJ2-7, reads DTGVSQNPRHKITKRGQNVTFRCDPISEHNRLYWYRQTLGQGPEFLTYFQNEAQLEKSRLLSDRFSAERPKGSFSTLEIQRTEQGDSAMYLCASSLEGDSAYEQYFGPGTRLTVT.

V and J are TRBV20-1 and TRBJ1-5; D unresolved. The J call is doubtful: the DNA matches TRBJ2-3 better. From germline, CDR1 is DFQATT and CDR2 SNEGSKA (reference sequence). This CDR3 has 12 residues. CDR3 DNA: TGCAGTGCTAGTATACCGGATCAGCCCCAGTATTTT. This gives the protein CSASIPDQPQYF.

The rearrangement uses TRBV30 and TRBJ2-7; the match to TRBD2 covers 8 bases. Per germline, CDR1 GTSNPN and CDR2 SVGIG (reference sequence). The CDR3 spans 15 residues. Trimming took 4 bases from V and 1 from J; bases not matched to a gene: 9. The CDR3 DNA reads as TGTGCCTGGAAAAATGTGATAGCGGGGTCCTACGAGCAGTACTTC. Translation gives CAWKNVIAGSYEQYF. The complete variable domain, with remaining parts taken from reference TRBV30 and TRBJ2-7, reads SQTIHQWPATLVQPVGSPLSLECTVEGTSNPNLYWYRQAAGRGLQLLFYSVGIGQISSEVPQNLSASRPQDRQFILSSKKLLLSDSGFYLCAWKNVIAGSYEQYFGPGTRLTVT.

This clonotype was seen a few times. The chain joins TRBV7-9 to TRBJ2-5, with 7 nucleotides matching TRBD2. The CDR3 contains 14 residues. Looked up from germline, CDR1 is SEHNR and CDR2 is FQNEAQ (reference sequence). V trimming: 5 bases; J trimming: 5 bases; junction bases outside the gene matches: 8. This CDR3 reads CASSEAGVGETQYF. The CDR3 bases are TGTGCCAGCAGCGAGGCGGGAGTCGGTGAGACCCAGTACTTC.

The rearrangement links TRBV9 to TRBJ1-6; no definite D call. Looked up from germline, CDR1 is SGDLS and CDR2 is YYNGEE. V was trimmed by 4 bases and J by 6 bases, leaving 11 bases between them. The CDR3 has 14 residues. CDR3 DNA: TGTGCCAGCAGCCCCCACGAAGGTAATTCACCCCTCCACTTT. Protein: CASSPHEGNSPLHF.

This clonotype came up a few times. The chain has TRBV6-4 and TRBJ2-3, with a weak D call TRBD1 (6 bases). Germline V gives CDR1 MRHNA, CDR2 SNTAGT. Trimming cost V 7 bases and J 4 bases, with 12 bases left between them. The CDR3 is 13 amino acids. The CDR3 loop is CASKSRGPDTQYF. CDR3 nucleotide sequence: TGTGCCAGCAAGAGCAGGGGCCCAGATACGCAGTATTTT.

This clonotype was seen more than once but under ten times. This chain links TRBV27 with TRBJ1-2; D unresolved. Germline-derived CDR1 and CDR2 are MNHEY and SMNVEV (reference sequence). The ends were cut back, 3 bases at V and 9 bases at J, with 20 bases in the middle. This CDR3 has 15 amino acids. DNA of the CDR3: TGTGCCAGCAGTTTCCGACCCCCGACCCTTGCGAGCTACACCTTC. Translated: CASSFRPPTLASYTF.

V usage is TRBV6-6 and J usage is TRBJ1-2; perhaps TRBD1 as D (6 bases). The CDR3 has 16 residues. Deletions cut 2 bases from V and 1 base from J, with 14 bases between. Per the germline V gene, CDR1 is MNHNY and CDR2 is SVGAGI (reference sequence). The CDR3 DNA is TGTGCCAGCAGTTACCATCCGGGACAAAGTAACTATGGCTACACCTTC. It translates to CASSYHPGQSNYGYTF.

CDR3 bases: TGTGCCAGCAGCCGAGGGGACAGGAAGACCCAGTACTTC. The encoded protein is CASSRGDRKTQYF. The V call is TRBV3-1, the J call TRBJ2-5, with 8 bases that match TRBD1. This CDR3 is 13 amino acids long. Germline CDR1 is LGHDT and CDR2 is YNNKEL (reference sequence). V shed 4 bases and J 6 bases; nucleotides not matched to a gene: 4.

This chain links TRBV11-2 with TRBJ2-5; D is perhaps TRBD2 (6 bases). The end of the DNA aligns better with TRBJ2-7, so the J call may be wrong. Germline assignment: CDR1 SGHAT and CDR2 FQNNGV. The CDR3 spans 15 residues. In DNA, the CDR3 is TGTGCCAGCAGCTTAGGCGGCGGGGCAGCCTACGAGCAGTACTTC. Translation: CASSLGGGAAYEQYF.

V gene TRBV6-2 or TRBV6-3 combines with J gene TRBJ2-1, with D perhaps matching TRBD1 (6 bases). Germline V lookup: CDR1 MNHEY, CDR2 SVGEGT. V gave up 11 bases and J gave up 12 bases, with 35 bases separating them. CDR3 length equals 17 residues. CDR3: CAGSPPHRVNNPYGQFF. In nucleotides, the CDR3 is TGTGCCGGTAGTCCTCCCCACAGGGTGAACAACCCTTACGGGCAGTTCTTC.

There are a few counts of this clonotype. This chain connects TRBV4-2 to TRBJ2-7; 7 bases map to TRBD1. The V segment lost 2 bases and the J segment 6 bases; nucleotides outside the gene matches: 4. Germline loops: CDR1 LGHNA, CDR2 YNFKEQ. This CDR3 has 13 residues. CDR3 region: CASSQRQGFEQYF. The CDR3 nucleotides are TGTGCCAGCAGCCAACGACAGGGCTTCGAGCAGTACTTC.

Details on this clonotype: At one end the junction does not follow the germline gene, possibly because of a read error. This sequence joins TRBV7-2 and TRBJ2-6; D not certain. Germline CDR1 is SGHTA and CDR2 is FQGNSA. The CDR3 is made up of 14 amino acids. The CDR3 is CVSSLTLGANVLTF. CDR3 sequence (DNA): TGTGTCAGCAGCCTAACCCTAGGGGCCAACGTCCTGACTTTC.

The chain links TRBV7-9 to TRBJ2-1, with 8 bases matching TRBD2. CDR1 and CDR2 from the germline V gene are SEHNR and FQNEAQ (reference sequence). The CDR3 has 15 amino acids. The V gene end was trimmed by 2 bases and the J gene end by 10 bases; junction bases not matched to a gene: 10. The CDR3, as DNA: TGTGCCAGCAGCTTAAGCGGGAGCCCCGTCGGGGAGCAGTTCTTC. This sequence encodes CASSLSGSPVGEQFF.

V usage is TRBV3-1 and J usage is TRBJ2-3, with TRBD2 matching 7 bases. Germline CDR1 reads LGHDT; CDR2 reads YNNKEL (reference sequence). The length of the CDR3 is 14 residues. V lost 3 bases and J lost 2; bases outside the gene matches: 2. This CDR3 is CASSQGTNTDTQYF. The CDR3 DNA follows: TGTGCCAGCAGCCAGGGGACTAACACAGATACGCAGTATTTT.

The chain has TRBV9 and TRBJ2-7, with TRBD2 as a possible D gene (5 bases). From germline, CDR1 is SGDLS and CDR2 YYNGEE. V was cut by 0 bases and J by 3 bases, with 10 bases left in between. This CDR3 has 14 residues. The CDR3 DNA follows: TGTGCCAGCAGCGTAGAGCTGGGGAGCTACGAGCAGTACTTC. Translated, it gives CASSVELGSYEQYF.

This clonotype was detected ten times or more. In nucleotides, the CDR3 is TGTGCCAGCAGACGGACAGGCGCAAGCGCCTACGAGCAGTACTTC. It codes for CASRRTGASAYEQYF. The rearrangement uses TRBV21-1 and TRBJ2-7; the table's D call, TRBD1, has no DNA check behind it. TRBV21-1 is a pseudogene segment. The CDR3 has 15 residues.

The chain is built from TRBV5-1 and TRBJ2-2, with 7 positions matching TRBD2. The germline V gene encodes CDR1 SGHRS and CDR2 YFSETQ. V dropped 4 bases and J dropped 4; count of bases not matched to a gene: 4. The CDR3 length is 14 residues. CDR3 loop: CASSRGGGTGELFF. In nucleotides, the CDR3 is TGCGCCAGCAGCCGCGGGGGAGGCACCGGGGAGCTGTTTTTT.

The chain carries TRBV12-3 or TRBV12-4 and TRBJ2-5; D is unclear. V was shortened by 3 bases and J by 1 base, with 9 bases between the two germline ends. CDR3 size: 14 residues. The CDR3 protein is CASSLPPPQETQYF. As DNA, the CDR3 is TGTGCCAGCAGTTTGCCTCCCCCCCAAGAGACCCAGTACTTC.

The rearrangement joins TRBV7-9 to TRBJ1-4; 9 positions agree with TRBD1. CDR3 size: 17 residues. Unmatched junction bases numbered 9, after V lost 5 bases and J lost 2 bases. Germline V gene data show CDR1 as SEHNR and CDR2 as FQNEAQ (reference sequence). CDR3 amino acids: CASSQTGGKYTNEKLFF. DNA of the CDR3: TGTGCCAGCAGCCAAACAGGGGGCAAATACACTAATGAAAAACTGTTTTTT.

The sample holds a few counts of this clonotype. The CDR3 spells CSVDSYNYGYTF. The CDR3 bases are TGCAGCGTTGACAGCTATAACTATGGCTACACCTTC. The chain joins TRBV29-1 to TRBJ1-2; D gene ambiguous. The CDR3 has 12 amino acids. Looked up from germline, CDR1 is SQVTM and CDR2 is ANQGSEA. With 3 bases removed from V and 1 base from J, the gap between germline ends came to 6 bases.